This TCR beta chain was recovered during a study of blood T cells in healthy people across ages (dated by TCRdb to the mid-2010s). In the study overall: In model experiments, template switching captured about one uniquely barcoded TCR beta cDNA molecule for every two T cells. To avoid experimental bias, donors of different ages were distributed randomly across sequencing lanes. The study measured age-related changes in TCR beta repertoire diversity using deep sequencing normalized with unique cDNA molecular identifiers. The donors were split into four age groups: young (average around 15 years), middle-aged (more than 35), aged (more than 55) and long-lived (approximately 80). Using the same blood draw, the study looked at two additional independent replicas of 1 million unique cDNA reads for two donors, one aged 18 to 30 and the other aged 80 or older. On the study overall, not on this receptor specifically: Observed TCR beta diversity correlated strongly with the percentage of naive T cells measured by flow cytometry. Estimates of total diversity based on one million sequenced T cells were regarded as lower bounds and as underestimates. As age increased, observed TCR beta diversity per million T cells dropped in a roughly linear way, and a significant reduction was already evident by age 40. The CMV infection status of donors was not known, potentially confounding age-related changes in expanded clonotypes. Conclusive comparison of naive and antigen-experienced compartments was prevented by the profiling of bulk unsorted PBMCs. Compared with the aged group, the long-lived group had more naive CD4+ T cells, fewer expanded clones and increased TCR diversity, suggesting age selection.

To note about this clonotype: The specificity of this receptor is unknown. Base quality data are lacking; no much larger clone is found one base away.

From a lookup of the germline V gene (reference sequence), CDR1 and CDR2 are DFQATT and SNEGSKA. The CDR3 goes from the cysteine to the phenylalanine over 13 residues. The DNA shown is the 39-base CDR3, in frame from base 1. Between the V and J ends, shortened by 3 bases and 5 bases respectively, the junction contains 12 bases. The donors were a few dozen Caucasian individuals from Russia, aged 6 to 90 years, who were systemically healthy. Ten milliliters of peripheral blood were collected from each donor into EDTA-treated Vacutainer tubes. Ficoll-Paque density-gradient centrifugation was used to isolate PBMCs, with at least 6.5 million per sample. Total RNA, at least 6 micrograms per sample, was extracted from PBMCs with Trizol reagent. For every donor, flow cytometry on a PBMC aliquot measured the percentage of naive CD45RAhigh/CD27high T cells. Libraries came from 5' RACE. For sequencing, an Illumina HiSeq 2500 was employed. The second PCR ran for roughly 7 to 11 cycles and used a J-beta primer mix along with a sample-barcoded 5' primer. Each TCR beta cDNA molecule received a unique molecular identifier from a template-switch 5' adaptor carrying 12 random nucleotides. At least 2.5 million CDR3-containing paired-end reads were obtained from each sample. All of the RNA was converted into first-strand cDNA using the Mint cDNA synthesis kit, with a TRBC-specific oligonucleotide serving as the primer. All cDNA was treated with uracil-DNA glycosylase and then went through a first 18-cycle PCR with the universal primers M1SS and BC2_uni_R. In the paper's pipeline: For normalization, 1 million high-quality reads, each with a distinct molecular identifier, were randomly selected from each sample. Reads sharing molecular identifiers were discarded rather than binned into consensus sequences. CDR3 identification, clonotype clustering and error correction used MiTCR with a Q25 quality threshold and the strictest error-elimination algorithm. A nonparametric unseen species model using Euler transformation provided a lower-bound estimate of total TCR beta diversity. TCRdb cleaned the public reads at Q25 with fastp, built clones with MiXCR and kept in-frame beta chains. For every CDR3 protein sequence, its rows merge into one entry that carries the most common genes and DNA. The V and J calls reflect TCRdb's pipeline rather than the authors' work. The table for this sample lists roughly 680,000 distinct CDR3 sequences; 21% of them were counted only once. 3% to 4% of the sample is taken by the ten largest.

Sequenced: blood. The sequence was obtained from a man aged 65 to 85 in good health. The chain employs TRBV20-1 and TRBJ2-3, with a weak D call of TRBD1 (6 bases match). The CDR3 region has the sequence CSASPGVGDTQYF. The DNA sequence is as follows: TGCAGTGCTAGTCCAGGGGTAGGAGATACGCAGTATTTT.